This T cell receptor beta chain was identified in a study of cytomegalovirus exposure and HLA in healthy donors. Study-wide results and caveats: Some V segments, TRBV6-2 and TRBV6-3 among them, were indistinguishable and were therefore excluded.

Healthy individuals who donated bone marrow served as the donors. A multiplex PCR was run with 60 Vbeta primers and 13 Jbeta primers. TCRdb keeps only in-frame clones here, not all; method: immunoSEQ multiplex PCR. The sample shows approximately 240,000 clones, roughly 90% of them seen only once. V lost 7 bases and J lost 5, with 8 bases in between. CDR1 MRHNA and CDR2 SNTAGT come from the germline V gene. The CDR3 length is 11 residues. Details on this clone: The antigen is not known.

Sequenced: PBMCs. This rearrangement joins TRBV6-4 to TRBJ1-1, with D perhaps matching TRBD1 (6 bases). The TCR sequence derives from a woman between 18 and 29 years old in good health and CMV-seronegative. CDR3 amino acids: CASTGQTEAFF. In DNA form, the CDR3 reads TGTGCCAGCACTGGACAGACTGAAGCTTTCTTT.